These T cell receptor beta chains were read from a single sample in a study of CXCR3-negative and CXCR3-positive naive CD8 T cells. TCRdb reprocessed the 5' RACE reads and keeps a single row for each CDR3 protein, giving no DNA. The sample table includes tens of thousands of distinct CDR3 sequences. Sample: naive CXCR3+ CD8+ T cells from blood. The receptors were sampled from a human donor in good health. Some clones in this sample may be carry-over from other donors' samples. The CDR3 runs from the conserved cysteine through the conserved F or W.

CDR3aa: CASSPAGGEDAQGEQFF
v_gene: TRBV6-5
j_gene: TRBJ2-1
len: 17

CDR3aa: CASSSPGGAGELFF
v_gene: TRBV5-1
j_gene: TRBJ2-2
len: 14

CDR3aa: CASSWAGAQETQYF
v_gene: TRBV6-5
j_gene: TRBJ2-5
len: 14

CDR3aa: CASSYEAQETQYF
v_gene: TRBV6-5
j_gene: TRBJ2-5
len: 13

CDR3aa: CASSQLTSQETQYF
v_gene: TRBV23-1
j_gene: TRBJ2-5
len: 14

CDR3aa: CASIGTPEELFF
v_gene: TRBV2
j_gene: TRBJ2-2
len: 12

CDR3aa: CASSPPGGGEQYF
v_gene: TRBV7-9
j_gene: TRBJ2-7
len: 13

CDR3aa: CASSQVTGGPDETQYF
v_gene: TRBV14
j_gene: TRBJ2-5
len: 16

CDR3aa: CASSLGQGEESPLHF
v_gene: TRBV7-2
j_gene: TRBJ1-6
len: 15

CDR3aa: CATSDSGESSYNEQFF
v_gene: TRBV24-1
j_gene: TRBJ2-1
len: 16

CDR3aa: CASSPWLKDLPDTQYF
v_gene: TRBV18
j_gene: TRBJ2-3
len: 16

CDR3aa: CASSLRGQASYEQYF
v_gene: TRBV28
j_gene: TRBJ2-7
len: 15

CDR3aa: CSVERADSNYGYTF
v_gene: TRBV29-1
j_gene: TRBJ1-2
len: 14

CDR3aa: CASSLSGRVTYGYTF
v_gene: TRBV28
j_gene: TRBJ1-2
len: 15

CDR3aa: CASSLAERRDNEQFF
v_gene: TRBV12-3/TRBV12-4
j_gene: TRBJ2-1
len: 15